These 30 T cell receptor beta chains share one sample of origin, sequenced in a study of T cell responses to AZD1222 COVID-19 vaccine. Method: immunoSEQ multiplex PCR; TCRdb's copy keeps in-frame clones and lacks some. The repertoire includes over 110,000 clones, 85% to 90% of them detected once, and 1.5% to 2% sits in the top ten. This specimen was peripheral blood, taken on day 0 of AZD1222 vaccination. These receptors all come from an adult in good health.

The chain carries TRBV19 and TRBJ2-1, with D tentatively TRBD2 (6 bases). Germline lookup yields CDR1 LNHDA and CDR2 SQIVND (reference sequence). The CDR3 covers 18 residues. Trimming stripped 0 bases from V and 2 bases from J, with 17 bases between. The chain's CDR3 is CASSIDPYRESPYNEQFF. The DNA for the CDR3 is TGTGCCAGTAGTATAGATCCTTATCGGGAGTCCCCCTACAATGAGCAGTTCTTC. Supplemented by reference TRBV19 and TRBJ2-1, the full variable domain reads DGGITQSPKYLFRKEGQNVTLSCEQNLNHDAMYWYRQDPGQGLRLIYYSQIVNDFQKGDIAEGYSVSREKKESFPLTVTSAQKNPTAFYLCASSIDPYRESPYNEQFFGPGTRLTVL.

The genes are TRBV2 and TRBJ2-5, with 12 nucleotides matching TRBD2. Losses at the gene ends were 1 base for V and 4 bases for J; bases not matched to a gene: 10. CDR3 length: 18 amino acids. CDR1 and CDR2 from the germline V gene are SNHLY and FYNNEI. In DNA, the CDR3 is TGTGCCAGCAGTGAAGGGATCCTAGCGGGAGGGCCCAGAGAGACCCAGTACTTC. It translates to CASSEGILAGGPRETQYF.

V gene TRBV19 combines with J gene TRBJ1-1; 8 nucleotides align to TRBD1. The CDR3 has 15 amino acids. Per germline, CDR1 LNHDA and CDR2 SQIVND (reference sequence). J lost 1 base, V lost 6 bases, and 7 bases had no gene match. In DNA form, the CDR3 reads TGTGCCAGTAGATATGGACAGGGTGGGAACACTGAAGCTTTCTTT. Protein: CASRYGQGGNTEAFF.

The rearrangement joins TRBV30 to TRBJ2-7; D unclear. The ends were cut back, 0 bases at V and 2 bases at J, with 11 bases in the middle. The CDR3 length is 14 residues. Per the germline V gene, CDR1 is GTSNPN and CDR2 is SVGIG (reference sequence). The CDR3 sequence is CAWSVLRKPYEQYF. CDR3 coding DNA: TGTGCCTGGAGTGTACTTAGGAAACCCTACGAGCAGTACTTC.

The rearrangement joins TRBV3-1 (or the pseudogene TRBV3-2) to TRBJ2-2; no clear D. Germline V gene data show CDR1 as LGHDT and CDR2 as YNNKEL (reference sequence). The V end was cut by 1 base, the J end by 4 bases, with 13 bases between. The CDR3 is made up of 16 amino acids. CDR3 DNA sequence: TGTGCCAGCAGCCAAGGACCTATAGTGTCCACCGGGGAGCTGTTTTTT. Translating gives CASSQGPIVSTGELFF.

CDR3 in amino acids: CASRTLVPGELFF. CDR3 sequence (DNA): TGTGCCAGCAGAACTCTAGTTCCCGGGGAGCTGTTTTTT. The V gene is TRBV12-3 or TRBV12-4, the J gene TRBJ2-2; D is ambiguous. The V end was cut by 6 bases, the J end by 6 bases, with 11 bases between. The CDR3 covers 13 residues.

The rearrangement links TRBV13 to TRBJ1-2; 12 bases are a match to TRBD1. This CDR3 is 14 amino acids long. Germline CDR1 PRHDT, CDR2 FYEKMQ (reference sequence). J lost 6 bases, V lost 5 bases, and 4 bases had no gene match. The CDR3 protein is CASSARDRGHGYTF. Here the CDR3 DNA reads TGTGCCAGCAGCGCCCGGGACAGGGGGCATGGCTACACCTTC.

In this sample, this clone turned up once. For the CDR3, the DNA is TGTGCCGCTTCCATGAGCTCCTATAATTCACCCCTCCACTTT. This gives the protein CAASMSSYNSPLHF. The chain combines TRBV19 with TRBJ1-6; D unresolved. The ends were cut back, 11 bases at V and 0 bases at J, with 11 bases in the middle. This CDR3 region has 14 residues. Germline V CDR1 and CDR2: LNHDA, SQIVND (reference sequence).

This sequence joins TRBV5-1 and TRBJ1-1; TRBD1 might be the D (6 bases). Germline V gene data show CDR1 as SGHRS and CDR2 as YFSETQ. The V and J ends lost 7 bases and 4 bases respectively, with 17 bases between them. The CDR3 is 14 residues long. CDR3 nucleotides: TGCGCCAGCGGACGCACAGGGACCAGCACTGAAGCTTTCTTT. This codes for CASGRTGTSTEAFF.

This sequence joins TRBV5-1 and TRBJ1-1; 8 bases fit TRBD1. The CDR3 covers 15 residues. V lost 5 bases and J lost 6; bases outside the gene matches: 12. In germline, CDR1 is SGHRS, CDR2 YFSETQ. As DNA, the CDR3 is TGCGCCAGCAGGACAGGGGCCCTCTCGGGTGCTGAAGCTTTCTTT. Protein sequence: CASRTGALSGAEAFF.

The DNA for the CDR3 is TGTGCCAGTCGTTTCGGCTCTGGAAACACCATATATTTT. Translating it yields CASRFGSGNTIYF. This chain uses TRBV19 with TRBJ1-3; D unresolved. Germline V gene sequence: CDR1 LNHDA, CDR2 SQIVND (reference sequence). CDR3 length equals 13 residues. V was pared by 8 bases and J by 0 bases, with 8 bases between.

V usage is TRBV5-6 and J usage is TRBJ2-2; D is possibly TRBD2 (5 bases). V was shortened by 0 bases and J by 6 bases, with 9 bases between the two germline ends. Germline CDR1 is SGHDT and CDR2 is YYEEEE. CDR3 size: 14 residues. The chain's CDR3 is CASSLVVSAGELFF. CDR3 nucleotides: TGTGCCAGCAGCTTGGTGGTTAGCGCCGGGGAGCTGTTTTTT.

The chain joins TRBV28 to TRBJ1-5; 8 bases align to TRBD1. CDR1 and CDR2 (germline): MDHEN, SYDVKM. Trimming took 6 bases from V and 2 from J; bases not matched to a gene: 6. The CDR3 is 15 amino acids. The CDR3 spells CASRRTGQGNQPQHF. For the CDR3, the DNA is TGTGCCAGCAGGAGGACAGGGCAGGGCAATCAGCCCCAGCATTTT.

The chain links TRBV7-3 to TRBJ2-1; no clear D gene. The CDR3 spans 12 residues. Looked up from germline, CDR1 is SGHTA and CDR2 is FQGTGA. V was pared by 5 bases and J by 5 bases, with 7 bases between. CDR3 coding DNA: TGTGCCAGCAGCCTCCGGGACAATGAGCAGTTCTTC. This gives the protein CASSLRDNEQFF.

The genes are TRBV19 and TRBJ1-6; 9 nucleotides line up with TRBD1. The germline V gene has CDR1 LNHDA and CDR2 SQIVND (reference sequence). V shed 5 bases, J shed 8 bases, and the junction held 10 bases outside the gene matches. The CDR3 length is 16 residues. CDR3 nucleotide sequence: TGTGCCAGTAGTGCTATACAGGGGGCGAAACATTCACCCCTCCACTTT. The encoded protein is CASSAIQGAKHSPLHF.

This chain uses TRBV6-1 with TRBJ2-7; unclear D gene. V lost 3 bases and J 2 bases, leaving 8 bases between the germline ends. In germline, CDR1 is MNHNS, CDR2 SASEGT. The CDR3 is made up of 13 amino acids. CDR3 coding DNA: TGTGCCAGCAGTGAGGCACACACCTACGAGCAGTACTTC. It is translated as CASSEAHTYEQYF.

V usage is TRBV6-4 and J usage is TRBJ1-2; D gene uncertain. V gave up 6 bases and J gave up 2 bases, with 10 bases separating them. This CDR3 comprises 13 residues. Germline-derived CDR1 and CDR2 are MRHNA and SNTAGT. The CDR3 spells CASSHGLNYGYTF. The CDR3, as DNA: TGTGCCAGCAGCCACGGGTTGAACTATGGCTACACCTTC.

The count of this clone is one. The chain joins TRBV12-3 or TRBV12-4 to TRBJ2-3; D unresolved. The CDR3 runs to 12 residues. Trimming removed 2 bases at V and 4 bases at J, with 4 bases between. The CDR3 loop is CASSLNPDTQYF. CDR3 in DNA: TGTGCCAGCAGTTTAAATCCAGATACGCAGTATTTT.

This rearrangement joins TRBV6-6 to TRBJ1-2; 8 bases line up with TRBD1. The CDR3 consists of 14 residues. V was clipped by 10 bases and J by 3 bases; unmatched bases: 10. The V gene's germline CDR1 is MNHNY and CDR2 SVGAGI (reference sequence). The CDR3 nucleotides are TGTGCCACAGAGGGGACAGGAGTTTACTATGGCTACACCTTC. Its translation: CATEGTGVYYGYTF.

This clone was seen a handful of times. The CDR3 reads CSAAWGTEAFF. CDR3 DNA: TGCAGTGCTGCGTGGGGCACTGAAGCTTTCTTT. The genes are TRBV20-1 and TRBJ1-1; D gene unclear. The length of the CDR3 is 11 residues. The ends were cut back, 5 bases at V and 4 bases at J, with 8 bases in the middle. Germline values: CDR1 DFQATT, CDR2 SNEGSKA (reference sequence).

The chain employs TRBV7-2 and TRBJ1-5; 7 positions match TRBD1. J lost 7 bases, V lost 4 bases, and 10 bases had no gene match. This CDR3 region has 15 residues. Germline V gene sequence: CDR1 SGHTA, CDR2 FQGNSA. The CDR3 sequence is CASSSTGTLRQPQHF. The CDR3 nucleotides read TGTGCCAGCAGCTCGACAGGGACCCTTAGGCAGCCCCAGCATTTT.

The gene calls are TRBV6-5 and TRBJ2-3; tentative D call: TRBD1 (5 bases). V was trimmed by 7 bases and J by 6 bases, leaving 14 bases between them. Germline values: CDR1 MNHEY, CDR2 SVGAGI. The CDR3 sequence is 13 residues long. For the CDR3, the DNA is TGTGCCAGCAAGGGGCCTGGAGCGGATACGCAGTATTTT. It translates to CASKGPGADTQYF.

The V call is TRBV28, the J call TRBJ1-4; D might be TRBD1 (5 bases). The germline gives CDR1 MDHEN, CDR2 SYDVKM. CDR3 length: 14 residues. Between the trimmed V and J ends, which lost 3 bases and 6 bases, there was a span of 11 bases. The CDR3 is CASSFGGIDEKLFF. CDR3 DNA: TGTGCCAGCAGTTTCGGGGGGATAGATGAAAAACTGTTTTTT.

This clone was seen a single time. The rearrangement joins TRBV19 to TRBJ1-6, with a weak D call TRBD1 (6 bases). The CDR3 totals 15 residues. V dropped 6 bases and J dropped 10 bases, with 19 bases sitting between them. Germline V lookup: CDR1 LNHDA, CDR2 SQIVND (reference sequence). The CDR3 DNA sequence: TGTGCCAGTAGCCTCCTGAGGGGGGGCGAGTCACCCCTCCACTTT. Residues: CASSLLRGGESPLHF.

The CDR3: CASTEGFGNTEAFF. CDR3 coding DNA: TGCGCCAGCACCGAGGGGTTTGGGAACACTGAAGCTTTCTTT. The chain combines TRBV5-1 with TRBJ1-1; perhaps TRBD1 as D (5 bases). Trimming took 6 bases from V and 1 from J, leaving 13 bases between them. This CDR3 contains 14 residues. CDR1 and CDR2 from the germline V gene are SGHRS and YFSETQ.

J is TRBJ1-2 and V is TRBV7-9; D is unclear. Trimming shortened V by 2 bases and J by 11 bases, and 21 bases separated the two germline ends. The germline V gene has CDR1 SEHNR and CDR2 FQNEAQ (reference sequence). The CDR3 spans 15 residues. The chain's CDR3 is CASSLFEADLSGYTF. The CDR3 region has the DNA TGTGCCAGCAGCTTATTCGAGGCAGACTTATCGGGGTACACCTTC. The whole variable domain, filled in from reference TRBV7-9 and TRBJ1-2, reads DTGVSQNPRHKITKRGQNVTFRCDPISEHNRLYWYRQTLGQGPEFLTYFQNEAQLEKSRLLSDRFSAERPKGSFSTLEIQRTEQGDSAMYLCASSLFEADLSGYTFGSGTRLTVV.

The V call is TRBV20-1, the J call TRBJ2-3; a possible D gene is TRBD2 (6 bases). The CDR3 consists of 15 residues. V was pared by 3 bases and J by 0 bases, with 13 bases between. Germline V gene lookup returns CDR1 DFQATT and CDR2 SNEGSKA (reference sequence). The CDR3 DNA is TGCAGTGCTAGTCACACAGGACTAAGCACAGATACGCAGTATTTT. Translated, it gives CSASHTGLSTDTQYF.

The genes are TRBV6-5 and TRBJ2-7; the D gene is possibly TRBD1 (5 bases). Trimming removed 2 bases at V and 7 bases at J, with 9 bases between. The CDR3 contains 12 residues. CDR1 and CDR2 from the germline V gene are MNHEY and SVGAGI. CDR3 in DNA: TGTGCCAGCAGTTACAGGGGTGGGGAGCAGTACTTC. Protein sequence: CASSYRGGEQYF.

The chain links TRBV12-3 or TRBV12-4 to TRBJ1-6; no definite D call. V was cut by 5 bases and J by 13 bases, with 12 bases left in between. The CDR3 has 12 amino acids. In DNA form, the CDR3 reads TGTGCCAGCAGTCCGCCAGGTCTGCCCCTCCACTTT. Protein: CASSPPGLPLHF.

The rearrangement links TRBV19 to TRBJ1-5; TRBD1 might be the D (5 bases). Deletions cut 6 bases from V and 2 bases from J, with 14 bases between. Germline V CDR1 and CDR2: LNHDA, SQIVND (reference sequence). The CDR3 totals 15 residues. The CDR3 sequence is CASSRTGRGNQPQHF. CDR3 nucleotides: TGTGCCAGTAGCCGTACGGGACGCGGCAATCAGCCCCAGCATTTT. The complete variable domain, with remaining parts taken from reference TRBV19 and TRBJ1-5, reads DGGITQSPKYLFRKEGQNVTLSCEQNLNHDAMYWYRQDPGQGLRLIYYSQIVNDFQKGDIAEGYSVSREKKESFPLTVTSAQKNPTAFYLCASSRTGRGNQPQHFGDGTRLSIL.